This T cell receptor (beta chain) is from a study of blood T cell repertoires in COVID-19. This clone has more than one count but fewer than ten. Clones were read by immunoSEQ multiplex PCR, and TCRdb kept only the in-frame ones, dropping some. The repertoire holds over 350,000 clones, with 87% as singletons. From germline, CDR1 is SGHVS and CDR2 FNYEAQ. The ends lost 4 bases at V and 7 bases at J; junction bases unmatched: 13. The CDR3 sequence is 16 residues long. The sequencing input was PBMCs or T cells enriched from blood (not recorded which). The V call is TRBV7-6, the J call TRBJ1-3; the match to TRBD1 covers 7 bases. The TCR was taken from a woman under 30 with acute COVID-19. CDR3 coding DNA: TGTGCCAGCAGCTCGGCGGAAAGCAGGGGGAAGAACACCATATATTTT. This sequence encodes CASSSAESRGKNTIYF.